This T cell receptor (beta chain) originates from a study of blood T cell repertoires in COVID-19 (dated by TCRdb to between 2020 and 2021). Turning to the overall study: Samples from collaborators originated in the United States, Italy and Spain and spanned both the acute and convalescent phases of COVID-19. The sample metadata nearly always contained a de-identified subject ID, COVID-19 status, age in years and sex. Where available, HLA class I and class II types were obtained from metadata supplied by the sample provider rather than from assay-based typing. The material from the prospective study consisted of cDNA or gDNA derived from T cells, B-cell-depleted T cells, or PBMCs. Samples came from the ongoing ImmuneRACE study (first 160 participants) plus 1,254 subjects from 6 global collaborators. The dataset comprised deeply sampled blood TCRbeta repertoires from subjects exposed to, actively infected with, or recovered from COVID-19. The repertoires were released in a freely available public database meant as a resource for research on the immune response to SARS-CoV-2. What the authors observed across the whole study: How much clinical and demographic metadata was included differed by source and by participant, and the metadata was provided uncurated.

On this clone itself: What antigen it recognizes has not been identified. No base-level quality is on record; no much larger clone is a single base apart.

Each collaborating institution followed its own protocols to collect whole blood in K2EDTA tubes. Collaborator samples were shipped for TCRbeta analysis as frozen whole blood, isolated PBMCs, or DNA extracted from either sample type. Measured from the cysteine to the phenylalanine, the CDR3 is 14 residues long. Only the CDR3 region is kept as DNA, spanning 42 bases read in frame from base 1. V is reduced by 1 base and J by 3 bases, leaving a spacing of 9 bases between them. In the germline V gene, CDR1 corresponds to MDHEN and CDR2 to SYDVKM. The immunoSEQ Assay, a bias-controlled multiplex PCR, was used to amplify TCRbeta CDR3 regions from genomic DNA. Per the authors' processing: Nucleated cell counts per sample were estimated from amplification of reference gene primers within the assay. To quantify the absolute abundance of each unique TCRbeta CDR3 rearrangement, sequence reads were collapsed and filtered. Productive Simpson clonality was computed per sample as the square root of Simpson's diversity index over productive rearrangements. Drawn from immuneACCESS, this table holds only the in-frame rearrangements with V and J called that TCRdb kept. Clones are partly lost; checked studies trace under half to an unresolved V gene and leave the rest unexplained. That table gives V, J and clone size, and the DNA gave D and trimming. This sample is represented by over 45,000 clones; roughly 86% of them were singletons. The ten biggest clones cover about 9.3% of the sample.

The sample taken for sequencing was peripheral blood. This receptor was taken from a man aged 60-69 years with active COVID-19. The rearrangement combines TRBV28 with TRBJ1-2, with the D gene too uncertain to name. In nucleotide form, the sequence is TGTGCCAGCAGTTTATCCTATGAAGACTATGGCTACACCTTC. It specifies CASSLSYEDYGYTF.